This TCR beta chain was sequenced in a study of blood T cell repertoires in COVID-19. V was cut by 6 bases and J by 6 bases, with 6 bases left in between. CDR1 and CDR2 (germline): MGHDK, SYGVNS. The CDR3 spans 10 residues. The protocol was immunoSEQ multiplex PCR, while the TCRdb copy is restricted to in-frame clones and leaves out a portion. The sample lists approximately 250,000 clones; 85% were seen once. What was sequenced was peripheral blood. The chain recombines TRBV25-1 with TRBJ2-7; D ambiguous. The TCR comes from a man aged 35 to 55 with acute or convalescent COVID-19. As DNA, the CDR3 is TGTGCCAGCAGCGGTAGCGAGCAGTACTTC. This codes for CASSGSEQYF.